This entry lists 16 T cell receptor beta chains sequenced from one sample in a study of T cell responses to AZD1222 COVID-19 vaccine. Measured with immunoSEQ multiplex PCR; TCRdb has only the in-frame clones, and not every one. Of 140,000 to 150,000 clones listed, around 94% were seen once; the top ten hold 12%. Here the sequenced sample was peripheral blood, taken after recovery from COVID-19. The source of these receptors is an adult who had recovered from COVID-19.

V and J are TRBV2 and TRBJ1-5; 8 bases line up with TRBD1. CDR3 length: 16 amino acids. Germline V gene data show CDR1 as SNHLY and CDR2 as FYNNEI. Trimming removed 2 bases from V and 4 bases from J; junction bases left unmatched: 7. CDR3 residues: CASSEPRTGLNQPQHF. The CDR3 region has the DNA TGTGCCAGCAGTGAACCGCGGACAGGGTTAAATCAGCCCCAGCATTTT.

The genes are TRBV28 and TRBJ1-2; TRBD1 agrees at 9 bases. The CDR3 length is 15 residues. Germline assignment: CDR1 MDHEN and CDR2 SYDVKM. The V segment lost 2 bases and the J segment 7 bases; nucleotides outside the gene matches: 8. The CDR3: CASSLVGQGLGGYTF. Here the CDR3 DNA reads TGTGCCAGCAGTTTAGTTGGACAGGGGTTGGGTGGCTACACCTTC.

V gene TRBV6-5 combines with J gene TRBJ1-1; D remains unclear. Germline assignment: CDR1 MNHEY and CDR2 SVGAGI. CDR3 size: 11 residues. Trimming took 6 bases from V and 5 from J, leaving 7 bases between them. As DNA, the CDR3 is TGTGCCAGCAGCATGGGAACTGAAGCTTTCTTT. This gives the protein CASSMGTEAFF.

This chain links TRBV28 with TRBJ1-1; tentatively, D is TRBD1 (5 bases). The CDR3 is 11 amino acids. The germline V gene encodes CDR1 MDHEN and CDR2 SYDVKM. The germline V and J ends were trimmed by 8 bases and 10 bases, with 14 bases remaining between them. CDR3 sequence reads: CASSAGYLAFF. The DNA for the CDR3 is TGTGCCAGCTCGGCAGGGTATTTAGCTTTCTTT.

This chain links TRBV27 with TRBJ2-2; 7 positions agree with TRBD1. In germline, CDR1 is MNHEY, CDR2 SMNVEV (reference sequence). The trim removed 5 bases at V and 4 bases at J, leaving 10 bases unmatched. This CDR3 contains 16 residues. This CDR3 reads CASSPLRQGGTGELFF. CDR3 in DNA: TGTGCCAGCAGTCCGCTCCGACAGGGTGGCACCGGGGAGCTGTTTTTT.

The rearrangement uses TRBV10-3 and TRBJ2-3; 9 bases map to TRBD1. V lost 6 bases and J lost 4; bases outside the gene matches: 5. Germline V gene lookup returns CDR1 ENHRY and CDR2 SYGVKD. The CDR3 totals 14 residues. The DNA of the CDR3 is TGTGCCATCAGCAACGGACAGGGGCCAGATACGCAGTATTTT. This sequence encodes CAISNGQGPDTQYF.

The table lists this clone with a count of one. This rearrangement joins TRBV7-8 to TRBJ2-1; TRBD2 agrees at 15 bases. After removal of 8 bases from V and 1 base from J, the junction contained 9 bases not matched to a gene. The CDR3 is made up of 18 amino acids. Germline lookup yields CDR1 SGHVS and CDR2 FQNEAQ. The DNA for the CDR3 is TGTGCCAGCGGACCGGGACTAGCGGGAGGCTCGTCCTACAATGAGCAGTTCTTC. Translated: CASGPGLAGGSSYNEQFF. The full variable domain, its missing parts supplied by reference TRBV7-8 and TRBJ2-1, is GAGVSQSPRYKVAKRGQDVALRCDPISGHVSLFWYQQALGQGPEFLTYFQNEAQLDKSGLPSDRFFAERPEGSVSTLKIQRTQQEDSAVYLCASGPGLAGGSSYNEQFFGPGTRLTVL.

The V and J genes are TRBV2 and TRBJ1-2; weak D call: TRBD1 (6 bases). CDR1 and CDR2 from the germline V gene are SNHLY and FYNNEI. The V and J ends lost 6 bases and 0 bases respectively, with 14 bases between them. The CDR3 length is 15 residues. For the CDR3, the DNA is TGTGCCAGCAGGGACAGCGTTTCTCCTAACTATGGCTACACCTTC. Its protein is CASRDSVSPNYGYTF. Drawing the rest from reference TRBV2 and TRBJ1-2, the complete variable domain is EPEVTQTPSHQVTQMGQEVILRCVPISNHLYFYWYRQILGQKVEFLVSFYNNEISEKSEIFDDQFSVERPDGSNFTLKIRSTKLEDSAMYFCASRDSVSPNYGYTFGSGTRLTVV.

V gene TRBV9 combines with J gene TRBJ1-1; possible D gene TRBD1, 5 bases. From germline, CDR1 is SGDLS and CDR2 YYNGEE. CDR3 size: 14 residues. With 2 bases removed from V and 8 bases from J, the gap between germline ends came to 16 bases. The CDR3 here is CASSVSSRGVEAFF. CDR3 DNA sequence: TGTGCCAGCAGCGTCTCAAGCCGAGGGGTGGAAGCTTTCTTT. Using reference TRBV9 and TRBJ1-1 for the parts outside the CDR3, the full variable domain is DSGVTQTPKHLITATGQRVTLRCSPRSGDLSVYWYQQSLDQGLQFLIQYYNGEERAKGNILERFSAQQFPDLHSELNLSSLELGDSALYFCASSVSSRGVEAFFGQGTRLTVV.

The rearrangement uses TRBV27 and TRBJ2-7; 11 bases fit TRBD1. The CDR3 sequence is 16 residues long. CDR1 and CDR2 from the germline V gene are MNHEY and SMNVEV (reference sequence). V lost 6 bases to trimming and J lost 3 bases; unmatched junction nucleotides: 10. CDR3 sequence (DNA): TGTGCCAGCAGCCTGACTTGGGACAGGGGGTTCTACGAGCAGTACTTC. The encoded protein is CASSLTWDRGFYEQYF.

The V and J genes are TRBV25-1 and TRBJ1-1, with a weak D call TRBD1 (5 bases). The CDR3 has 13 amino acids. Germline values: CDR1 MGHDK, CDR2 SYGVNS. The V gene lost 7 bases and the J gene lost 6 bases, with 15 bases spanning the gap. In nucleotides, the CDR3 is TGTGCCAGCACTGCCGTAGGGGTTGCTGAAGCTTTCTTT. Translation: CASTAVGVAEAFF.

This chain joins TRBV27 and TRBJ2-5; D gene ambiguous. CDR1 and CDR2 (germline): MNHEY, SMNVEV (reference sequence). Trimming removed 5 bases from V and 4 bases from J, with 14 bases in between. This CDR3 is 14 amino acids long. CDR3 sequence reads: CASSRGSLGETQYF. CDR3 nucleotide sequence: TGTGCCAGCAGTCGCGGCAGTCTAGGAGAGACCCAGTACTTC.

Written as DNA, the CDR3 is TGTGCCAGCAGCTTCCGACAGGGGATTTCAGAGACCCAGTACTTC. This gives the protein CASSFRQGISETQYF. This sequence joins TRBV5-6 and TRBJ2-5, with 8 bases fitting TRBD1. This CDR3 is 15 amino acids long. The V gene's germline CDR1 is SGHDT and CDR2 YYEEEE. V shed 2 bases, J shed 4 bases, and the junction held 7 bases outside the gene matches.

This rearrangement joins TRBV10-1 to TRBJ2-7, with D perhaps matching TRBD2 (6 bases). Germline V gene data show CDR1 as WNHNN and CDR2 as SYGVQD (reference sequence). The CDR3 totals 14 residues. With 4 bases removed from V and 5 bases from J, the gap between germline ends came to 15 bases. DNA for the CDR3: TGCGCCAGCAGTGGAACGGCGGGATACGACGAGCAGTACTTC. It is translated as CASSGTAGYDEQYF.

The rearrangement uses TRBV19 and TRBJ1-3, with D hard to call. Germline CDR1 LNHDA, CDR2 SQIVND (reference sequence). CDR3 length: 13 amino acids. V dropped 6 bases and J dropped 2 bases, with 8 bases sitting between them. The CDR3 here is CASSRGAGNTIYF. The CDR3 bases are TGTGCCAGTAGCCGTGGAGCTGGAAACACCATATATTTT.

The chain carries TRBV6-5 and TRBJ2-7; D is possibly TRBD1 or TRBD2 (5 bases each). This CDR3 spans 14 amino acids. V was clipped by 6 bases and J by 5 bases, with 17 bases between them. The germline gives CDR1 MNHEY, CDR2 SVGAGI. The CDR3 region is CASSRYGGRDEQYF. CDR3 sequence (DNA): TGTGCCAGCAGCCGTTATGGGGGAAGAGACGAGCAGTACTTC.